This TCR beta chain appears in the sequencing data of a study of blood T cell repertoires in COVID-19 (TCRdb year 2020). General notes on the study: The collaborator samples originated in the United States, Italy and Spain and spanned the acute and convalescent phases of COVID-19. The samples were drawn from two sources: the first 160 participants of the ongoing ImmuneRACE study, and 1,000 to 1,500 subjects contributed by 6 global collaborators. Sample metadata almost always included a de-identified subject ID, COVID-19 status, age in years and sex. Where available, HLA class I and class II types were obtained from metadata supplied by the sample provider rather than from assay-based typing. Subjects who had been exposed to COVID-19, were actively infected with it, or had recovered from it provided the deeply sampled blood TCRbeta repertoires that made up the dataset. The repertoires were made available in a free public database intended to serve as a resource for research on the immune response to SARS-CoV-2. The prospective study material was composed of cDNA or gDNA derived from T cells, B-cell-depleted T cells, or PBMCs. Overall study outcomes, separate from this receptor: The quantity of clinical and demographic metadata differed by source and by participant and was supplied without curation.

A note on this clone: Its specific antigen is unknown. One base away there is no much larger clone; base qualities are not given.

The immunoSEQ Assay, a bias-controlled multiplex PCR, was used to amplify TCRbeta CDR3 regions from genomic DNA. From the authors' description of their analysis: Nucleated cell counts per sample were estimated from amplification of reference gene primers within the assay. Sequence reads were collapsed and filtered to measure the absolute abundance of every unique TCRbeta CDR3 rearrangement. Productive Simpson clonality was computed per sample as the square root of Simpson's diversity index over productive rearrangements. TCRdb provides this immuneACCESS table in a form limited to in-frame rearrangements. Some clones are lacking; in checked studies, under half of them reflect an unresolved V gene, and why the rest are absent is not known. Clone size and V and J calls were adopted from that table, with D and trimming inferred from the DNA. The sample records 450,000 to 500,000 clones, roughly 88% of which are singletons. The ten largest clones add up to roughly 3.1% of the sample.

The V and J ends are trimmed by 1 base and 5 bases, leaving 18 bases between them. As encoded in the germline V gene, CDR1 is SGHDT while CDR2 is YYEEEE. Counted from cysteine to phenylalanine, this CDR3 has 17 amino acids. The read is trimmed to its CDR3 DNA, 51 bases read in frame from base 1. The collaborating institutions used their own protocols to collect whole blood in K2EDTA tubes. For TCRbeta analysis, collaborators shipped samples in one of three forms: frozen whole blood, isolated PBMCs, or DNA extracted from either of those sample types. The chain links TRBV5-6 with TRBJ2-2; possibly the D gene is TRBD1, per 5 matching bases. Input material: peripheral blood. The clonotype originates from a human donor in a cohort sampled during active COVID-19. For the CDR3, the sequence is CASSLSVAGKRTGELFF. The sequenced DNA is TGTGCCAGCAGCTTGTCCGTTGCAGGGAAAAGGACCGGGGAGCTGTTTTTT.